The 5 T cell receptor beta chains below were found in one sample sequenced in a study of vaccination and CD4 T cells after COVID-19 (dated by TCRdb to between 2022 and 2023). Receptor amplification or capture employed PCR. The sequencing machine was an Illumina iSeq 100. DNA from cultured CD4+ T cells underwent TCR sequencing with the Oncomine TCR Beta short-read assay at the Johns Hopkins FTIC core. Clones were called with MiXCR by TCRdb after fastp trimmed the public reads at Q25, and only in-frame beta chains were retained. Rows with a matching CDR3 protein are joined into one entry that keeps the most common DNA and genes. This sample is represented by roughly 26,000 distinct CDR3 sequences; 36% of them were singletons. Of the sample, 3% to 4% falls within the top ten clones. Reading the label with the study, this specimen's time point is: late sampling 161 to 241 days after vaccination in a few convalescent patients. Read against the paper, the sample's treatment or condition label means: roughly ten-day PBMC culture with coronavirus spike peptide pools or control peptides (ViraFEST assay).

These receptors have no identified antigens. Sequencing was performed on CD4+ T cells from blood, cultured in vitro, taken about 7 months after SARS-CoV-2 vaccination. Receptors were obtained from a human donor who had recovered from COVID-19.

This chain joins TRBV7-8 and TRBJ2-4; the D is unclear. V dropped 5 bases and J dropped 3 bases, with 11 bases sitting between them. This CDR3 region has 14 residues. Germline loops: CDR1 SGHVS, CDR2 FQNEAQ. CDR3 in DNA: TGTGCCAGCAGCCCAACTGAAAGCAAAAACATTCAGTACTTC. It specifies CASSPTESKNIQYF.

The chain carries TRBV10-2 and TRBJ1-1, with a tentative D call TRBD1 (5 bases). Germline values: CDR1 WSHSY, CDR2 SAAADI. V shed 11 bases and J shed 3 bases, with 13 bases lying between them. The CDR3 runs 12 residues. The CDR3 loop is CASQSGDTEAFF. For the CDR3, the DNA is TGCGCCTCCCAGTCGGGGGACACTGAAGCTTTCTTT.

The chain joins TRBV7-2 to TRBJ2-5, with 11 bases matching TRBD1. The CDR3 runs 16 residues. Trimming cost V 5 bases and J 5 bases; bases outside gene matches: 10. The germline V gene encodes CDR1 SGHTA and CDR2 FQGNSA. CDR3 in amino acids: CASSPLRTGGRETQYF. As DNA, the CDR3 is TGTGCCAGCAGCCCGTTGCGGACAGGGGGCCGGGAGACCCAGTACTTC. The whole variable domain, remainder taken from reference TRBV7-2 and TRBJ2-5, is GAGVSQSPSNKVTEKGKDVELRCDPISGHTALYWYRQSLGQGLEFLIYFQGNSAPDKSGLPSDRFSAERTGGSVSTLTIQRTQQEDSAVYLCASSPLRTGGRETQYFGPGTRLLVL.

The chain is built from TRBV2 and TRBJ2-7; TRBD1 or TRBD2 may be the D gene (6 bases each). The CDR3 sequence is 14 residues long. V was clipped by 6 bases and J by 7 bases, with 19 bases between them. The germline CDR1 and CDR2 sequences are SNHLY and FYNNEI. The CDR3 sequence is CASRLGGGLGEQYF. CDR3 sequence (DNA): TGTGCCAGCAGACTAGGAGGGGGGCTGGGGGAGCAGTACTTC.

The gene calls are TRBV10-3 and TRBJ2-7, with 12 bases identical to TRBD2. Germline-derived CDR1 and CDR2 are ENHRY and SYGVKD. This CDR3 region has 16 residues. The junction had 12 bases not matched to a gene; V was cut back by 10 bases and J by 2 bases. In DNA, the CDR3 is TGTGCCACCGGGGCTAGCGGGAGGGTATTACCCTACGAGCAGTACTTC. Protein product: CATGASGRVLPYEQYF.